The rows below give T cell receptor beta chains drawn from one sample of a study of blood T cell repertoires in COVID-19. Only in-frame clones appear in the TCRdb table, and some are missing; sequencing was by immunoSEQ multiplex PCR. Of some 190,000 clones listed, over 70% are singletons. Sequences were obtained from PBMCs or T cells enriched from blood (not recorded which). Every receptor here comes from a man between 60 and 75 years old who had been exposed to COVID-19. The CDR3 runs from the conserved cysteine through the conserved F or W. The D gene is left open where the match is weak.

D,V,J,length,CDR3
-,TRBV4-2,TRBJ1-3,15,CASSQDQGNGNTIYF
TRBD2,TRBV30,TRBJ2-1,12,CAWSGRGRAWFF
TRBD1,TRBV7-6,TRBJ2-7,14,CASSLITGGEEQYF
TRBD2,TRBV19,TRBJ2-1,19,CASSIAASGRPSRYNEQFF
TRBD1,TRBV30,TRBJ2-5,12,CAWGGTGKTQYF
-,TRBV9,TRBJ2-2,14,CASSVVLSTGELFF
-,TRBV14,TRBJ2-2,16,CASSQDGGTYTGELFF
-,TRBV6-5,TRBJ2-1,16,CASSYSSDRSYNEQFF
TRBD2,TRBV6-1,TRBJ2-1,19,CASSETSGRALSSYNEQFF
-,TRBV10-3,TRBJ2-7,12,CAITGNDYEQYF
TRBD1,TRBV5-1,TRBJ2-2,16,CASSSQSTGSSGELFF
-,TRBV29-1,TRBJ1-2,12,CSALRETISYTF
-,TRBV7-2,TRBJ2-1,14,CASSLGPLRDEQFF
TRBD2,TRBV6-5,TRBJ2-7,16,CASSYSTRLAGVRQYF
TRBD1,TRBV19,TRBJ2-7,14,CASSFRQGADEQYF
TRBD1,TRBV12-3/TRBV12-4,TRBJ2-1,13,CASRTDRGGEQFF
-,TRBV6-5,TRBJ2-3,14,CASSPRQSTDTQYF
TRBD1,TRBV2,TRBJ2-2,15,CASSPGQENTGELFF
TRBD2,TRBV12-5,TRBJ2-2,15,CASGPGGIFGGELFF
-,TRBV5-1,TRBJ2-7,13,CASSLGYSREQYF
-,TRBV11-3,TRBJ2-3,19,CASSLRAGPGVFSTDTQYF
-,TRBV21-1,TRBJ1-5,17,CASSIGTDERGVGPQHF
-,TRBV19,TRBJ2-7,13,CASSGSGLYEQYF
TRBD1,TRBV6-6,TRBJ1-5,15,CASRPDRGDSQPQHF
TRBD1,TRBV19,TRBJ1-5,13,CASSSQGGQPQHF
TRBD2,TRBV28,TRBJ2-1,17,CASSSPLAGSTDGEQFF
TRBD1,TRBV6-5,TRBJ1-4,12,CASSDRVEKLFF
-,TRBV28,TRBJ1-1,11,CASSLLIEAFF
TRBD1,TRBV5-1,TRBJ1-4,14,CASSTDRVAEKLFF
-,TRBV6-5,TRBJ2-7,13,CAAYDSTTYEQYF
TRBD2,TRBV11-2,TRBJ2-5,16,CASSPGTSGSTETQYF
TRBD1,TRBV25-1,TRBJ2-1,16,CASSEYGGQGYNEQFF
-,TRBV10-2,TRBJ1-1,15,CASSESWRKNTEAFF
TRBD2,TRBV27,TRBJ2-6,20,CASSSPGLAGAISGANVLTF
-,TRBV7-3,TRBJ2-7,14,CASSPPIGVHEQYF
TRBD2,TRBV5-1,TRBJ2-7,17,CASSFGLAGDLSYEQYF
-,TRBV19,TRBJ1-5,13,CASSMGGNQPQHF
-,TRBV2,TRBJ1-3,15,CASSGQGLSGNTIYF
-,TRBV20-1,TRBJ1-1,11,CSARGGPEAFF
-,TRBV9,TRBJ2-5,14,CASSVGPAGETQYF
-,TRBV10-3,TRBJ2-3,11,CAITGADTQYF
-,TRBV11-3,TRBJ1-6,10,CASSPTPLHF
TRBD2,TRBV7-2,TRBJ2-7,16,CASSPSGAKNSYEQYF
-,TRBV30,TRBJ1-2,11,CAWDAPLGYTF
-,TRBV30,TRBJ1-6,13,CAWSAGDNSPLHF
TRBD1,TRBV5-1,TRBJ1-2,14,CASSLRDRVYGYTF
-,TRBV5-6,TRBJ2-1,16,CASSLERASRYNEQFF
TRBD1,TRBV30,TRBJ1-6,14,CAWQKTGGNSPLHF